Described below is a single TCR beta chain sequence and its context. The antigen remains unidentified. This entry belongs to a study of graft-versus-host responses after intestinal transplantation. V was clipped by 3 bases and J by 0 bases, with 12 bases between them. This CDR3 comprises 15 residues. CDR1 is KGHSH and CDR2 is LQKENI in the germline V gene. Libraries were prepared by immunoSEQ multiplex PCR; TCRdb keeps only in-frame clonotypes and omits some of them. The sample holds more than 95,000 clones; 90% to 95% are singletons and the top ten take roughly 0.15%. The TCR sequence derives from a human donor who received an intestinal transplant. The sequencing used unstimulated CD4+ T cells sorted from spleen or lymph node cells, collected before intestinal transplant. The rearrangement links TRBV18 to TRBJ2-7, with D tentatively TRBD2 (6 bases). DNA of the CDR3: TGTGCCAGCTCACCGAAGGCGGGGAGCTCCTACGAGCAGTACTTC. It codes for CASSPKAGSSYEQYF.